These 4 T cell receptor beta chains were all obtained from the same sample, sequenced in a study of tumor and adjacent non-tumor tissue in lung cancer. No cell sorting was done before RNA was extracted from the tissue. This non-tumor lung sample came from over 3 cm beyond the tumor edge. A modified ARM-PCR protocol with three rounds of nested PCR amplified TCRbeta. TCRdb reanalysed the multiplex PCR reads using MiXCR and keeps one entry per CDR3 protein. This sample has about 48,000 distinct CDR3 sequences; around 67% occur once, and the top ten carry over 25%. Source material: distant non-tumor lung tissue. These receptors originate from a woman in her 70s with non-small cell lung cancer.

This clonotype was counted between two and nine times. A read error is possible here, since a much larger clone lies one base away. The chain carries TRBV6-1 and TRBJ2-2; TRBD2 is a possible D gene (6 bases). Germline lookup yields CDR1 MNHNS and CDR2 SASEGT. CDR3 size: 14 residues. CDR3 nucleotide sequence: TGTGCCAGCAGCCCAGACCAGGTCTCCGGGGGGCTGTTTTTT. As protein: CASSPDQVSGGLFF.

With respect to this clonotype: Relative to the germline gene, one junction end is altered; a read error may explain this. The rearrangement links TRBV29-1 to TRBJ2-7; 8 bases match TRBD1. Germline V gene sequence: CDR1 SQVTM, CDR2 ANQGSEA. The CDR3 contains 13 residues. The DNA for the CDR3 is TGCAGCGTACCCGGACAGGGACACTACGAGAAGTACTTC. This codes for CSVPGQGHYEKYF.

Comment on this clonotype: A junction boundary mismatches the germline segment, possibly from a read error. J is TRBJ2-2 and V is TRBV11-3; TRBD1 is a possible D gene (6 bases). The CDR3 loop spans 15 amino acids. CDR1 is SGHNT, CDR2 YENEEA, per germline. The CDR3 coding sequence is TGTGCCAGCAGCTTTCAGGGGACCGACACCGGTGAGCTGTTTTTT. It codes for CASSFQGTDTGELFF. The complete variable domain, with remaining parts taken from reference TRBV11-3 and TRBJ2-2, reads EAGVVQSPRYKIIEKKQPVAFWCNPISGHNTLYWYLQNLGQGPELLIRYENEEAVDDSQLPKDRFSAERLKGVDSTLKIQPAELGDSAVYLCASSFQGTDTGELFFGEGSRLTVL.

In the case of this clonotype: Its ends do not fully match the called genes, so a read error is possible. The rearrangement uses TRBV29-1 and TRBJ2-7; tentative D call: TRBD1 (5 bases). Germline-derived CDR1 and CDR2 are SQVTM and ANQGSEA. The CDR3 is made up of 15 amino acids. The CDR3 bases are TGCAACGTTGAAGGGTTTGGCGCAGGGACCTACGAGCAGTACTTC. This translates into CNVEGFGAGTYEQYF.